The subject of this entry is one TCR beta chain. Its antigen remains unknown. V lost 5 bases to trimming and J lost 4 bases; unmatched junction nucleotides: 13. Per the germline V gene, CDR1 is DFQATT and CDR2 is SNEGSKA (reference sequence). The CDR3 is 16 residues long. The data belong to a study of CD8 T cells in ankylosing spondylitis. Study-level points and caveats: Matched synovial fluid from ankylosing spondylitis patients was reported to be enriched for disease-linked clones. A CD8+ phenotype characterized the disease-linked clones, which were relatively rare in peripheral blood. In synovial fluid and blood from reactive arthritis, some motif variants were previously reported. A motif of 7 to 9 highly homologous TCR beta variants was seen as apparently characteristic of ankylosing spondylitis blood.

Researchers built TCR beta libraries using quantitative 5'-RACE with molecular barcodes. Each CDR3 protein is one row after TCRdb ran MiXCR on the 5' RACE reads. The table lists about 440,000 distinct CDR3 sequences, 17% of them singletons. The TCR was taken from a male donor with ankylosing spondylitis. The sequencing sample was made of blood, either unsorted or a sorted T cell fraction (not recorded which). This chain uses TRBV20-1 with TRBJ2-5, with 10 bases fitting TRBD2. CDR3: CSAGPRVAGGSETQYF. The CDR3 coding sequence is TGCAGTGCTGGCCCCCGGGTAGCGGGAGGTTCAGAGACCCAGTACTTC.